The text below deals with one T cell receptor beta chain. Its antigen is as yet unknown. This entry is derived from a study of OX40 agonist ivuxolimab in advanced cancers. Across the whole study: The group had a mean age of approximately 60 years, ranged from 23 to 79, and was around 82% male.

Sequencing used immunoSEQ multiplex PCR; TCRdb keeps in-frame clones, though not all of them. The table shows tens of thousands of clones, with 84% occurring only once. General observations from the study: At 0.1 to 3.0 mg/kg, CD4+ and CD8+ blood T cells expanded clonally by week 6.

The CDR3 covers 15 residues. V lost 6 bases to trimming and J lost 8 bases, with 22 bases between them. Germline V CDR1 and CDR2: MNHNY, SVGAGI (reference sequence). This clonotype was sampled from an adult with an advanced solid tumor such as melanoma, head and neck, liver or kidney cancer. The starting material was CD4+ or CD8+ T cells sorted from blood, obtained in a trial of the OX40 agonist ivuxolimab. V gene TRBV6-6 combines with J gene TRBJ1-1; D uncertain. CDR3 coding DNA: TGTGCCAGCAGCCTGGTAGCGTTCGGATTAACGGAAGCTTTCTTT. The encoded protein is CASSLVAFGLTEAFF.